This TCR beta chain emerged from a study of beta chain features in type 1 diabetes. General observations from the study: In patients and controls equally, PCR might favor templates that are shorter. A cDNA-based sequencing approach could over-represent cells with high TCR expression.

What was sequenced were expressed TCRB transcripts, since all of the isolated RNA had been reverse transcribed. Method: immunoSEQ multiplex PCR; TCRdb's copy keeps in-frame clones and lacks some. The table shows roughly 41,000 clones, with around 45% occurring only once. This clone was seen only once. The target antigen is unknown. Germline CDR1 reads MNHEY; CDR2 reads SMNVEV (reference sequence). This CDR3 has 12 amino acids. J was trimmed by 12 bases and V by 5 bases; bases with no gene match: 6. Cell sorting via CD45RO/CCR7/CD25/CD127/CD95/CD27 was performed to obtain CD4+ naive, central memory, regulatory and stem cell-like memory cells.

The TCR sequence derives from a woman between 18 and 29 years old in good health. This rearrangement joins TRBV27 to TRBJ2-1; 8 positions agree with TRBD1. Sequenced sample: central memory CD4+ T cells from blood. This chain's CDR3 is CASSPRQGLQFF. Here the CDR3 DNA reads TGTGCCAGCAGTCCTCGACAGGGGCTGCAGTTCTTC.